This T cell receptor (beta chain) was captured by sequencing in a study of breast tumors, draining lymph nodes, adjacent tissues. Findings of the study overall: Compared with basal-like, luminal-like tumors shared significantly more repertoire with nontumor tissue. Tumor T cell lymph node origin was a supported hypothesis, not proven. Tumor TCR diversity was below lymph nodes but above nontumor tissue. Most tumor T cells seemingly derive from lymph node, then expand in tumor.

Each CDR3 protein is one row after TCRdb ran MiXCR on the multiplex PCR reads. Of around 190,000 distinct CDR3 sequences listed, approximately 30% are singletons. Trimming pared 3 bases from V and 4 bases from J, leaving 13 bases between. The CDR3 runs 15 residues. Germline-derived CDR1 and CDR2 are WNHNN and SYGVQD (reference sequence). This clonotype occurred many times. Its specificity is not known. The lymph nodes were axillary draining lymph nodes from breast cancer patients. The clonotype comes from a female donor with breast cancer. Some clones in this sample may be carry-over from other donors' samples. Sequenced sample: axillary lymph node tissue. The chain links TRBV10-1 to TRBJ1-3; possibly TRBD1 for D (5 bases). CDR3 in amino acids: CASSEGTSMGNTIYF. The CDR3 nucleotides are TGCGCCAGCAGTGAAGGGACGTCGATGGGAAACACCATATATTTT.